A single T cell receptor beta chain is shown here with its context. Which antigen it targets is not known. Per-base quality was not reported, and no clone a single base away is much larger than it. The trim is 0 bases for V and 2 bases for J, with a gap of 10 bases between the germline ends. The CDR3 starts with the cysteine, ends with the phenylalanine, and has 15 residues. Only the CDR3 portion is preserved as DNA: 45 bases, with reading frame beginning at the first base. CDR1 and CDR2, looked up from the germline V gene (reference sequence), are MNHEY and SMNVEV. One collaborating source in Seattle enrolled patients while the patients were actively infected and followed the patients over time throughout the course of disease. Each collaborating institution followed its own protocols to collect whole blood in K2EDTA tubes. For TCRbeta analysis, collaborators shipped samples in one of three forms: frozen whole blood, isolated PBMCs, or DNA extracted from either of those sample types.

The data originate from a study of blood T cell repertoires in COVID-19 (TCRdb year 2020). Study-level background: Samples covering the acute and convalescent phases of COVID-19 were provided by collaborators in the United States, Italy and Spain. The prospective study material was composed of cDNA or gDNA derived from T cells, B-cell-depleted T cells, or PBMCs. HLA class I and class II types, where available, came from metadata supplied by the sample provider rather than from assay-based typing. Samples were obtained from the ongoing ImmuneRACE study (first 160 participants) and from some 1,200 subjects provided by 6 global collaborators. Sample metadata almost always included a de-identified subject ID, COVID-19 status, age in years and sex. The dataset comprised deeply sampled blood TCRbeta repertoires from subjects exposed to, actively infected with, or recovered from COVID-19. A freely available public database, intended as a resource for researchers studying the immune response to SARS-CoV-2, is where the repertoires were released.

TCRbeta CDR3 regions were amplified from genomic DNA using the immunoSEQ Assay, a bias-controlled multiplex PCR. In the original analysis: The number of nucleated cells in each sample was estimated by amplification of reference gene primers within the assay. To quantify the absolute abundance of each unique TCRbeta CDR3 rearrangement, sequence reads were collapsed and filtered. For each sample, productive Simpson clonality was calculated by taking the square root of Simpson's diversity index across productive rearrangements. In TCRdb, the immuneACCESS table is reduced to in-frame sequences with V and J assigned. These tables do not hold every clone; where another copy was compared, an unresolved V gene accounts for under half, and the others remain unexplained. V and J calls and clone size are given by that table; D and trimming were obtained from the DNA. The sample table holds some 120,000 clones, of which 90% to 95% were seen once. Of the sample, about 2% falls within the top ten clones.

General study outcomes and caveats: How much clinical and demographic metadata was included differed by source and by participant, and the metadata was provided uncurated.

Source material: peripheral blood. The chain employs TRBV27 and TRBJ1-2, with the D segment identity uncertain. The clonotype originates from a man aged 50 to 59 with COVID-19, enrolled during active disease. For the CDR3, the sequence is CASSLSAQMNYGYTF. Here is the DNA: TGTGCCAGCAGTTTATCGGCACAGATGAACTATGGCTACACCTTC.